This T cell receptor beta chain was captured by sequencing in a study of regulatory T cells in long-lasting Graves disease. This clonotype has ten or more counts. Time point denoted: newly diagnosed GD, antithyroid drugs for less than 3 months. PBMC RNA served as the TCR library source. Graves' disease was diagnosed by American Thyroid Association guidelines. Building of the TCR beta libraries involved iRepertoire HTBI primers and Arm-PCR of CDR3 regions. Each CDR3 protein gets one entry after TCRdb re-called the multiplex PCR reads with MiXCR. The data contain hundreds of thousands of distinct CDR3 sequences, roughly 15% of them singletons. The CDR3 contains 15 residues. V was shortened by 3 bases and J by 2 bases, with 13 bases between the two germline ends. The same specimen was also included in a second study, on T cells in Graves' hyperthyroidism and ophthalmopathy.

Sequenced material: peripheral blood mononuclear cells (PBMCs), taken at new diagnosis, from a patient treated with antithyroid drugs. The source is a woman aged 40-49 years with Graves disease. The chain has TRBV12-3 or TRBV12-4 and TRBJ2-5; D may be TRBD1 (5 bases). Here the CDR3 reads CASSLQGRRQETQYF. In DNA, the CDR3 is TGTGCCAGCAGTTTGCAGGGAAGGAGACAAGAGACCCAGTACTTC.